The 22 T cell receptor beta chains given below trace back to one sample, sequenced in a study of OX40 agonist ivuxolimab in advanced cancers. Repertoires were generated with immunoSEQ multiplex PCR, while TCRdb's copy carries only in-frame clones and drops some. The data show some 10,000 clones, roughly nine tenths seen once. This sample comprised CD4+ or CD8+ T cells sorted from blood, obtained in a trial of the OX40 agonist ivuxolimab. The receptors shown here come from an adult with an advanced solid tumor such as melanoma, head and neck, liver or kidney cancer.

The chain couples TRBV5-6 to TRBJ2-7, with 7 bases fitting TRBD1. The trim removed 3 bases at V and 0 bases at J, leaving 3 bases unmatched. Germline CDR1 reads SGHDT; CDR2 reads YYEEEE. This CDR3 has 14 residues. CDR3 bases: TGTGCCAGCAGCTCTACAGGGGACTCCTACGAGCAGTACTTC. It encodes CASSSTGDSYEQYF.

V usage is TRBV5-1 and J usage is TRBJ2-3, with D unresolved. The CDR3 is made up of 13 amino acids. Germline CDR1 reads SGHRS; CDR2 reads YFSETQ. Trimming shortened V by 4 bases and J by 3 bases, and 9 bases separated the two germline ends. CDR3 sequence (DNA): TGCGCCAGCAGCCTCCCTCTTACAGATACGCAGTATTTT. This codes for CASSLPLTDTQYF.

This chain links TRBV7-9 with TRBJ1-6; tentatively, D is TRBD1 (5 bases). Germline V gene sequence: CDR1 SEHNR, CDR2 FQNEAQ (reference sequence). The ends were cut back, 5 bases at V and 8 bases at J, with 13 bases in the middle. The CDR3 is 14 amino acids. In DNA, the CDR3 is TGTGCCAGCAGCGACAGTAGGGGTTATTCACCCCTCCACTTT. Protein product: CASSDSRGYSPLHF.

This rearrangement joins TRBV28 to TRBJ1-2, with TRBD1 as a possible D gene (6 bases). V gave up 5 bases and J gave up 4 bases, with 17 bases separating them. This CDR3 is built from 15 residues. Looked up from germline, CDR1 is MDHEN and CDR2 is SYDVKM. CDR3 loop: CASSEGVAGTYGYTF. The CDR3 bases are TGTGCCAGCAGTGAGGGGGTAGCGGGGACCTATGGCTACACCTTC.

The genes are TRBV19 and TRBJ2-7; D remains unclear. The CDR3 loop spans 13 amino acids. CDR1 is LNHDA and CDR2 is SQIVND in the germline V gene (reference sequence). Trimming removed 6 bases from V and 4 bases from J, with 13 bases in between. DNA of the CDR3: TGTGCCAGTAGCCAACAAGAGCCGTACGAGCAGTACTTC. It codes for CASSQQEPYEQYF.

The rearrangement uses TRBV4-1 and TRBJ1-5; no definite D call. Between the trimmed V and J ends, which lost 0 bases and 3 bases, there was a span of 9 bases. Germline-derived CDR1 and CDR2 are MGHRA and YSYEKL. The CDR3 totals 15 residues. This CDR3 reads CASSQDSALNQPQHF. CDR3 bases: TGCGCCAGCAGCCAAGATTCGGCCCTCAATCAGCCCCAGCATTTT.

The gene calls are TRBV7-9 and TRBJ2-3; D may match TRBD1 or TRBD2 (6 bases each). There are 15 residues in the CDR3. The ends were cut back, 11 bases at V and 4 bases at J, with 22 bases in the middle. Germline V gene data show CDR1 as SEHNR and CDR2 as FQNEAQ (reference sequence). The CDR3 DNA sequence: TGTGCCGCGATGGGGGGCCACCCTTGGGCAGATACGCAGTATTTT. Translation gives CAAMGGHPWADTQYF.

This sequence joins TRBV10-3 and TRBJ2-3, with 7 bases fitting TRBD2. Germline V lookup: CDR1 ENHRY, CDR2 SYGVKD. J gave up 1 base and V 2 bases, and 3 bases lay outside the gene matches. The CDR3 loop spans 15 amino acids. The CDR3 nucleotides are TGTGCCATCAGTGAGACGAGCGGGGGCACAGATACGCAGTATTTT. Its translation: CAISETSGGTDTQYF.

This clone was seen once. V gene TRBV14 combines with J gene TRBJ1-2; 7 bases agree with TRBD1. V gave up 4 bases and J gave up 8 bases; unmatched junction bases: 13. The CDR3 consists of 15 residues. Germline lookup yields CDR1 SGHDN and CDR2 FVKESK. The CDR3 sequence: CASSLQGGSLWGYTF. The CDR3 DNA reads TGTGCCAGCAGCCTCCAGGGGGGCTCCCTTTGGGGCTACACCTTC.

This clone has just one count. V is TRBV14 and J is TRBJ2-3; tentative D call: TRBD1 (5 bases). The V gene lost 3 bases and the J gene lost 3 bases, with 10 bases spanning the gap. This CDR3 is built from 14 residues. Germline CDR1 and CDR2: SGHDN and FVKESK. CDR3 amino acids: CASSQRKGTDTQYF. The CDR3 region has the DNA TGTGCCAGCAGCCAGAGAAAGGGGACAGATACGCAGTATTTT.

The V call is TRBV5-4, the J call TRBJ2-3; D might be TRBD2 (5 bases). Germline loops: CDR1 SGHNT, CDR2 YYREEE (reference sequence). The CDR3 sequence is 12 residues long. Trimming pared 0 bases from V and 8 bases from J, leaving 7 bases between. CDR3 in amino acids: CASSLGAGTQYF. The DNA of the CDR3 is TGTGCCAGCAGCTTGGGGGCGGGTACGCAGTATTTT.

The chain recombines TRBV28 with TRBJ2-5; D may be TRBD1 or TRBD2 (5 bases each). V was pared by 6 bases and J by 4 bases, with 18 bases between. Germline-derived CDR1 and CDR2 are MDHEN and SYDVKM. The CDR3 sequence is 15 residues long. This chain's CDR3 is CASSQRLSGGETQYF. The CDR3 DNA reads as TGTGCCAGCAGCCAACGACTGAGTGGGGGAGAGACCCAGTACTTC.

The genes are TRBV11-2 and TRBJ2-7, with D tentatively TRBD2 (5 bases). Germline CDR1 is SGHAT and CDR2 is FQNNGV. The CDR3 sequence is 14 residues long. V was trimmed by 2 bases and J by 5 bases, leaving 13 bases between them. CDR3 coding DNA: TGTGCCAGCAGCTTATGGTCGGGAAACCACGAGCAGTACTTC. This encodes CASSLWSGNHEQYF.

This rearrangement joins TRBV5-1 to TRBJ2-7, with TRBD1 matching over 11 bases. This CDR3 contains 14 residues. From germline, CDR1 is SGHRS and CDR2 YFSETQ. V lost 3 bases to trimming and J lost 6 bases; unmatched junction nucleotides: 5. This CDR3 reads CASSSRDRGGEQYF. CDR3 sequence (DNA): TGCGCCAGCAGCTCCCGGGACAGGGGGGGCGAGCAGTACTTC.

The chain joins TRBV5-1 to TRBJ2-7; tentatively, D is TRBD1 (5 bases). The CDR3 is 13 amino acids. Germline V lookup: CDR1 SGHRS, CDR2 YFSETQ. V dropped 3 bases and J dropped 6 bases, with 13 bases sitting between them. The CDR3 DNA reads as TGCGCCAGCAGCTCAGGGCTGGAAGCCGAGCAGTACTTC. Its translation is CASSSGLEAEQYF.

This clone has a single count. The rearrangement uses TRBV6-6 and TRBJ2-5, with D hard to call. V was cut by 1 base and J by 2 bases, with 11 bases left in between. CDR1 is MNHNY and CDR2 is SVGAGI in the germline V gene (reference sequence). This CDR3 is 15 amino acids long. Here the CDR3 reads CASSYFRPGQETQYF. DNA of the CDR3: TGTGCCAGCAGTTACTTCCGGCCCGGGCAAGAGACCCAGTACTTC.

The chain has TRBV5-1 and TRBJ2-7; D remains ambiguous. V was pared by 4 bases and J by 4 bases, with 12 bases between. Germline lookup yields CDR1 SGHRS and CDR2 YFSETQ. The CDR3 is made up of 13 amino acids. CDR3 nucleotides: TGCGCCAGCAGCCTGGGATCCTTATACGAGCAGTACTTC. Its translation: CASSLGSLYEQYF.

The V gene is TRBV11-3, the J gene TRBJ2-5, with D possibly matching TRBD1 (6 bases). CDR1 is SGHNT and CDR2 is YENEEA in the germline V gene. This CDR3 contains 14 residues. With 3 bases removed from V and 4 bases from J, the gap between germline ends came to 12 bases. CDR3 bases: TGTGCCAGCAGCTTGGGCCCACAGGGAGAGACCCAGTACTTC. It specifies CASSLGPQGETQYF.

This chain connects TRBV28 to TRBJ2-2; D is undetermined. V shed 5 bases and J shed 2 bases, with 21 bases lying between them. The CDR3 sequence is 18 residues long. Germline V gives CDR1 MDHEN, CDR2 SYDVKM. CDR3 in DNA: TGTGCCAGCAGTCATCCCCCCGGGCGTAGAACAAACACCGGGGAGCTGTTTTTT. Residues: CASSHPPGRRTNTGELFF. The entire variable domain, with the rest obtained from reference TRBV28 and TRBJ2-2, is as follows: DVKVTQSSRYLVKRTGEKVFLECVQDMDHENMFWYRQDPGLGLRLIYFSYDVKMKEKGDIPEGYSVSREKKERFSLILESASTNQTSMYLCASSHPPGRRTNTGELFFGEGSRLTVL.

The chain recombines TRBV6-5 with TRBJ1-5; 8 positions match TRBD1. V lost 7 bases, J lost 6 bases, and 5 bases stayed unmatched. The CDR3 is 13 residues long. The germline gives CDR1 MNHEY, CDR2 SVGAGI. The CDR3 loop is CASTGQGVQPQHF. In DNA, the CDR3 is TGTGCCAGCACCGGACAGGGTGTTCAGCCCCAGCATTTT.

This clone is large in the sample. The DNA for the CDR3 is TGTGCCAGCGCGGACGGGATCTACGAGCAGTACTTC. Translated: CASADGIYEQYF. This chain joins TRBV28 and TRBJ2-7; maybe TRBD2 (5 bases). Germline CDR1 is MDHEN and CDR2 is SYDVKM. CDR3 size: 12 residues. V lost 8 bases, J lost 3 bases, and 11 bases lay in between.

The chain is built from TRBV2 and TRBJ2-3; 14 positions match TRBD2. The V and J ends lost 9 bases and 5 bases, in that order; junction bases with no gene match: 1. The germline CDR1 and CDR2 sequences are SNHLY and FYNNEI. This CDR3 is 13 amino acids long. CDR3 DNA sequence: TGTGCCAGGACTAGCGGGGGGGGAGATACGCAGTATTTT. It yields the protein CARTSGGGDTQYF.